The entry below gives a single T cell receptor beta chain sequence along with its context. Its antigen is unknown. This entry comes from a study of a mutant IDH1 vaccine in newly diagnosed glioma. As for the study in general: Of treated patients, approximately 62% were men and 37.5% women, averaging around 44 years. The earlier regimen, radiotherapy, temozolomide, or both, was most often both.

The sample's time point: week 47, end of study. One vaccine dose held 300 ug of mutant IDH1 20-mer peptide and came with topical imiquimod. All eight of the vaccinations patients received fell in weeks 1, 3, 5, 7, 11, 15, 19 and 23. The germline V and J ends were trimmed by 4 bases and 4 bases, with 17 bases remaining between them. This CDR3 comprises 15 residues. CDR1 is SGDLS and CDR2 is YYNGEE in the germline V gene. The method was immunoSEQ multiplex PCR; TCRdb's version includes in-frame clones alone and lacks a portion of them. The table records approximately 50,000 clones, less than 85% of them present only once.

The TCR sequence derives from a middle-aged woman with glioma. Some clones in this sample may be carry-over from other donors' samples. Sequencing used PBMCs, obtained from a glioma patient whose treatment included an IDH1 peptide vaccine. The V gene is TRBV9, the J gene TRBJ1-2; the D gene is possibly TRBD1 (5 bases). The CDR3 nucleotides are TGTGCCAGCAGCTCCCCCCGGGGCTCGGGCTATGGCTACACCTTC. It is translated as CASSSPRGSGYGYTF. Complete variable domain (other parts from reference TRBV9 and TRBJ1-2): DSGVTQTPKHLITATGQRVTLRCSPRSGDLSVYWYQQSLDQGLQFLIQYYNGEERAKGNILERFSAQQFPDLHSELNLSSLELGDSALYFCASSSPRGSGYGYTFGSGTRLTVV.